This T cell receptor (beta chain) derives from a study of patients and donors after allogeneic stem cell transplantation. TCRdb reprocessed the RT-PCR reads with MiXCR, giving one entry per CDR3 protein. The table shows 9,000 or so distinct CDR3 sequences, with about 4% occurring only once. This clonotype was detected a few times. This CDR3 region has 12 residues. V was cut by 2 bases and J by 2 bases, with 4 bases left in between. The V gene's germline CDR1 is LGHDT and CDR2 YNNKEL (reference sequence). This chain joins TRBV3-1 and TRBJ2-7; D ambiguous. The sequence derives from a human donor who was either an allogeneic HSCT recipient or a stem cell or donor lymphocyte infusion donor (not recorded which). It is not recorded whose cells these are; they may come from a transplant donor. Sample: blood, either unsorted or a sorted T cell fraction (not recorded which). The CDR3 region has the DNA TGTGCCAGCAGCCAACTCGCCTACGAGCAGTACTTC. This translates into CASSQLAYEQYF.